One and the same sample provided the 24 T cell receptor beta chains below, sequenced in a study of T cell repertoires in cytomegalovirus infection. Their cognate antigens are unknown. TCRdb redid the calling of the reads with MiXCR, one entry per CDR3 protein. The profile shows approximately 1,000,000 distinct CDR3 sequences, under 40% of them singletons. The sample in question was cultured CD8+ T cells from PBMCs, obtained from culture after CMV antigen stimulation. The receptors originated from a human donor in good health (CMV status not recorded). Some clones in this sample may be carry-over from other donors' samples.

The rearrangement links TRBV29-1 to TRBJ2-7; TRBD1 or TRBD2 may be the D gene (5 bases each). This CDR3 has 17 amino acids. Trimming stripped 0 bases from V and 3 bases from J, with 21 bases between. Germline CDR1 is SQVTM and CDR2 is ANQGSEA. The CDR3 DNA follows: TGCAGCGTTGAAGACGGGACGGACAACCGCCAAGGCTACGAGCAGTACTTC. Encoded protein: CSVEDGTDNRQGYEQYF.

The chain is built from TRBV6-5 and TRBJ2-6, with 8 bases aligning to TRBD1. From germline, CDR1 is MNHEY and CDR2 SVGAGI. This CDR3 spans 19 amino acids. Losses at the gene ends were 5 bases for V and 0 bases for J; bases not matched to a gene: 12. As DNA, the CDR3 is TGTGCCAGCAGTCCACTCGGGGGACAGGTCTTCTCTGGGGCCAACGTCCTGACTTTC. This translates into CASSPLGGQVFSGANVLTF.

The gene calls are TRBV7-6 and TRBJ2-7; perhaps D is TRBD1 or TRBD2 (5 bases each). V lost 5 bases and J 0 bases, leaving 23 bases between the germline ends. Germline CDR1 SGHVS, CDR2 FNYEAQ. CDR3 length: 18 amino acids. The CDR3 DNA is TGTGCCAGCAGCCGATCGACCGGGACGTGGGAGAGCTCCTACGAGCAGTACGTC. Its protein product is CASSRSTGTWESSYEQYV.

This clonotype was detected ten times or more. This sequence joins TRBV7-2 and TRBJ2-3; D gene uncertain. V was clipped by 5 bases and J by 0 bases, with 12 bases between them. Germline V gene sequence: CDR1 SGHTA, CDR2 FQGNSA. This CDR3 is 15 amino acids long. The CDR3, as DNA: TGTGCCAGCAGCCTAAGGACCGTTAGCACAGATACGCAGTATTTT. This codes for CASSLRTVSTDTQYF.

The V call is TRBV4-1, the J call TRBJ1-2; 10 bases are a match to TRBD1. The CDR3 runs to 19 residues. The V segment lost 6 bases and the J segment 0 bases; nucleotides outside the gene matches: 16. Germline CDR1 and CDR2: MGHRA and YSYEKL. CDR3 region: CASSLQGKGTGEANYGYTF. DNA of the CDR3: TGCGCCAGCAGTCTTCAAGGCAAAGGGACAGGGGAAGCTAACTATGGCTACACCTTC.

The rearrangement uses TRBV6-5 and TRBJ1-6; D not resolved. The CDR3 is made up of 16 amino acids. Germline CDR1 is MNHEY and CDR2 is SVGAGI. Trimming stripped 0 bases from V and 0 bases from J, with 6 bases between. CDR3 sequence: CASSYSSRSYNSPLHF. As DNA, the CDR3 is TGTGCCAGCAGTTACTCGTCCCGCTCCTATAATTCACCCCTCCACTTT.

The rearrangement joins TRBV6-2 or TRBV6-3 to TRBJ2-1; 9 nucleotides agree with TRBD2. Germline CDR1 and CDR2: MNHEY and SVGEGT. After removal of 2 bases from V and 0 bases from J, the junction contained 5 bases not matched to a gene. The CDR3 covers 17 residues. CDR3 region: CASSYPLAGPSYNEQFF. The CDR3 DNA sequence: TGTGCCAGCAGTTACCCGCTAGCGGGGCCCTCCTACAATGAGCAGTTCTTC.

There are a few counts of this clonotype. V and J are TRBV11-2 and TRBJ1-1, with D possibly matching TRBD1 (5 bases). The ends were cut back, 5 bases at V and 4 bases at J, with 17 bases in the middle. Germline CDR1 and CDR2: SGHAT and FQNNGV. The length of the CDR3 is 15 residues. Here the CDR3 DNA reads TGTGCCAGCAGCCCCCCGCGGGACTGGCCCACTGAAGCTTTCTTT. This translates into CASSPPRDWPTEAFF.

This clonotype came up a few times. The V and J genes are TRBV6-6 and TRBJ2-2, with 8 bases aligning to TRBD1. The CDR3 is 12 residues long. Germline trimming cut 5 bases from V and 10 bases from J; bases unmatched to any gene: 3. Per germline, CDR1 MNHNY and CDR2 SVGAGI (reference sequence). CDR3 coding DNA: TGTGCCAGCAGTCCGGACAGGGAGGAGCTGTTTTTT. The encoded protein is CASSPDREELFF.

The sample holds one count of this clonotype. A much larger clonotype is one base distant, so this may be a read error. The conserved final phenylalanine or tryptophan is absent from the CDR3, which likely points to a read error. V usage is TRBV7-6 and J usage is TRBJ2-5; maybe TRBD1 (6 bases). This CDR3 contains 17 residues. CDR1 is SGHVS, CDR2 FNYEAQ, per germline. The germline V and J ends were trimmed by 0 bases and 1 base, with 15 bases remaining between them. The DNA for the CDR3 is TGTGCCAGCAGCTTAGCCCAGCAAGGGGGTTTCCAAGAGACCCAGTACTCC. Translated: CASSLAQQGGFQETQYS.

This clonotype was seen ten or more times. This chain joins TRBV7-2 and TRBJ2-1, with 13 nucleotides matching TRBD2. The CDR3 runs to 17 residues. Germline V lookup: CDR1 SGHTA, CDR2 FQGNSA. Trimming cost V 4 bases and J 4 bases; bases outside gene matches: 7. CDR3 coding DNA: TGTGCCAGCAGCTCTTCGACTAGCGGGGGGTATTACAATGAGCAGTTCTTC. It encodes CASSSSTSGGYYNEQFF.

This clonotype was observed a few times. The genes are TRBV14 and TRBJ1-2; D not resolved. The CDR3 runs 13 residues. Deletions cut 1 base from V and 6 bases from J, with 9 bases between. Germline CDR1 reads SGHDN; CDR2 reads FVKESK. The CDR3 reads CASSQVIRNGYTF. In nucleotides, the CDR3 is TGTGCCAGCAGCCAAGTGATCCGGAATGGCTACACCTTC.

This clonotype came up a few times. CDR3 sequence: CASSPGLAGGNFGNEQFF. The CDR3 DNA follows: TGTGCCAGCTCTCCGGGACTAGCGGGGGGAAATTTTGGGAATGAGCAGTTCTTC. This chain joins TRBV7-6 and TRBJ2-1; 15 bases map to TRBD2. The CDR3 sequence is 18 residues long. Per the germline V gene, CDR1 is SGHVS and CDR2 is FNYEAQ. V lost 8 bases, J lost 7 bases, and 15 bases stayed unmatched.

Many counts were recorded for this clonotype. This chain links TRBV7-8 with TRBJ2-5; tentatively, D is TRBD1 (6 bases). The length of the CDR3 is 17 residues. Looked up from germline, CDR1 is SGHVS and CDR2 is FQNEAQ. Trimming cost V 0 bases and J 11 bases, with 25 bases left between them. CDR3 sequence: CASSLAGFQDRPYGQYF. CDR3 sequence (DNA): TGTGCCAGCAGCTTAGCCGGGTTTCAGGACAGACCCTACGGGCAGTACTTC.

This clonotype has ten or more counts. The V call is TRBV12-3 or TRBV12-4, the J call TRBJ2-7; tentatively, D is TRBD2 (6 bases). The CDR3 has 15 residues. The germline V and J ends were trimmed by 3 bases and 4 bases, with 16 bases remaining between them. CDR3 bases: TGTGCCAGCAGTTTTCGCAACGGGGGAGTATACGAGCAGTACTTC. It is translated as CASSFRNGGVYEQYF.

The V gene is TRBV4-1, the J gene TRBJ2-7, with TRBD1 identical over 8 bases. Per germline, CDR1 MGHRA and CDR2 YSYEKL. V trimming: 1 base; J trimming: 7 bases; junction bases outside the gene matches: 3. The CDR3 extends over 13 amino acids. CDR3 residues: CASSQGQGWEQYV. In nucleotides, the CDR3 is TGCGCCAGCAGCCAAGGACAGGGGTGGGAGCAGTACGTC.

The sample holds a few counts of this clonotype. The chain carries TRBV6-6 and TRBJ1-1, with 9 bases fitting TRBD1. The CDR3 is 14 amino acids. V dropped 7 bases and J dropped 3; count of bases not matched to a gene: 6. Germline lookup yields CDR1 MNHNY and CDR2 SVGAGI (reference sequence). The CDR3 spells CASNTDRGDTEAFF. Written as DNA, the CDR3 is TGTGCCAGCAACACGGACAGGGGTGACACTGAAGCTTTCTTT.

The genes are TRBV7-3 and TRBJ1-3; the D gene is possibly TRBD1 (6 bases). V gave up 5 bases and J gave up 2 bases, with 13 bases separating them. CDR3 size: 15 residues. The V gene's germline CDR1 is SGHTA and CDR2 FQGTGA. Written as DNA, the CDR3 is TGTGCCAGCAGCATTACAGGGATGGCTGGAAACACCATATATTTT. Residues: CASSITGMAGNTIYF.

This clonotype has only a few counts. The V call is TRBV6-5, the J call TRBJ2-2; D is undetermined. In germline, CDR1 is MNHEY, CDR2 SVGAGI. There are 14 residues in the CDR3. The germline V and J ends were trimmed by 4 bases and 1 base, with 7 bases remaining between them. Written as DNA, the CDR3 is TGTGCCAGCAGTTGGGTTGGGAACACCGGGGAGCTGTTTTTT. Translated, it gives CASSWVGNTGELFF.

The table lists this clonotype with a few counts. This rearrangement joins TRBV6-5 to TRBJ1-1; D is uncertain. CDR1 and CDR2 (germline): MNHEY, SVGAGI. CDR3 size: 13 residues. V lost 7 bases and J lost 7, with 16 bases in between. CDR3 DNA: TGTGCCAGCAAACTGAGGGCCTCTTTTGAAGCTTTCTTT. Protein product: CASKLRASFEAFF.

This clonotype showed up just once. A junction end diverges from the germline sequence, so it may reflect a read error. The CDR3 here is CANSLVGRWSTDTQYF. The CDR3 DNA reads TGTGCCAACAGCTTAGTCGGCAGATGGAGCACAGATACGCAGTATTTT. The chain is built from TRBV7-6 and TRBJ2-3, with no clear D. Germline V gene data show CDR1 as SGHVS and CDR2 as FNYEAQ. CDR3 length: 16 residues.

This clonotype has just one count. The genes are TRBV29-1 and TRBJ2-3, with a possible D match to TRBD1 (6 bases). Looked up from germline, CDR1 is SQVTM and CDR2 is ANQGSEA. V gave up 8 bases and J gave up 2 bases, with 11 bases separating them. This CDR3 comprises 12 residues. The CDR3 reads CSSGVSTDTQYF. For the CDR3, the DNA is TGCAGCTCAGGGGTCTCCACAGATACGCAGTATTTT.

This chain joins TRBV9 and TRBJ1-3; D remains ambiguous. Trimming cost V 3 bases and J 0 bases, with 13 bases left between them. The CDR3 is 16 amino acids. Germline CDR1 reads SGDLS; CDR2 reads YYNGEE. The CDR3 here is CASSAPERISGNTIYF. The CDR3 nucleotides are TGTGCCAGCAGCGCCCCGGAGAGAATCTCTGGAAACACCATATATTTT.

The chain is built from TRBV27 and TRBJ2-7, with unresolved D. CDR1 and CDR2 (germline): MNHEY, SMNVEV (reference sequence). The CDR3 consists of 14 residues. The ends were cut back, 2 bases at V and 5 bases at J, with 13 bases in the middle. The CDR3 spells CASSLSQIKHEQYF. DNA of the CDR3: TGTGCCAGCAGTTTAAGTCAGATTAAGCACGAGCAGTACTTC.